Below, one T cell receptor (beta chain) is given with its context. The germline V gene encodes CDR1 LNHDA and CDR2 SQIVND (reference sequence). Trimming shortened V by 6 bases and J by 5 bases, and 19 bases separated the two germline ends. The length of the CDR3 is 15 residues. The data belong to a study of blood T cell repertoires in COVID-19. TCRdb's table, derived via immunoSEQ multiplex PCR, lists solely in-frame clones and lacks some. This table holds hundreds of thousands of clones, 88% found once. The clonotype was recovered from a woman aged 40 to 50 who had recovered from COVID-19. The chain employs TRBV19 and TRBJ1-2, with a tentative D call TRBD1 (5 bases). The specimen sequenced was peripheral blood. The CDR3 bases are TGTGCCAGTAGCCCCTCGGGCAGGGCGGGGTATGGCTACACCTTC. It yields the protein CASSPSGRAGYGYTF. The full variable domain, rest sourced from reference TRBV19 and TRBJ1-2, is DGGITQSPKYLFRKEGQNVTLSCEQNLNHDAMYWYRQDPGQGLRLIYYSQIVNDFQKGDIAEGYSVSREKKESFPLTVTSAQKNPTAFYLCASSPSGRAGYGYTFGSGTRLTVV.